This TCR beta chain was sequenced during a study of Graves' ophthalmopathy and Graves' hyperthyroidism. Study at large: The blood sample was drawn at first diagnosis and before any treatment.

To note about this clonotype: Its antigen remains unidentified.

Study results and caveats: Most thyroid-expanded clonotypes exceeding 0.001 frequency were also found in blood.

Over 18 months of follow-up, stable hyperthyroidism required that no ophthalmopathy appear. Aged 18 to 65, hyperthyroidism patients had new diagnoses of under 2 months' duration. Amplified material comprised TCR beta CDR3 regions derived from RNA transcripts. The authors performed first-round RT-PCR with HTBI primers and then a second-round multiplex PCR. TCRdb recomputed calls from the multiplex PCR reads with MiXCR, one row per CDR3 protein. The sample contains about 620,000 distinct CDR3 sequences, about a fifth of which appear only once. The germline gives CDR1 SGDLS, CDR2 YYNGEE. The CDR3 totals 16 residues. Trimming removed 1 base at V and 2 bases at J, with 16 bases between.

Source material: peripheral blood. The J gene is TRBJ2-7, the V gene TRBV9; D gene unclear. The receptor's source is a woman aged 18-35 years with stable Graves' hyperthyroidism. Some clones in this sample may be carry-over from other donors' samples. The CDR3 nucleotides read TGTGCCAGCAGCGTATCCCCGGCTCTCCTTCCCTACGAGCAGTACTTC. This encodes CASSVSPALLPYEQYF. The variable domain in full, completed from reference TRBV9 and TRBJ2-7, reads DSGVTQTPKHLITATGQRVTLRCSPRSGDLSVYWYQQSLDQGLQFLIQYYNGEERAKGNILERFSAQQFPDLHSELNLSSLELGDSALYFCASSVSPALLPYEQYFGPGTRLTVT.